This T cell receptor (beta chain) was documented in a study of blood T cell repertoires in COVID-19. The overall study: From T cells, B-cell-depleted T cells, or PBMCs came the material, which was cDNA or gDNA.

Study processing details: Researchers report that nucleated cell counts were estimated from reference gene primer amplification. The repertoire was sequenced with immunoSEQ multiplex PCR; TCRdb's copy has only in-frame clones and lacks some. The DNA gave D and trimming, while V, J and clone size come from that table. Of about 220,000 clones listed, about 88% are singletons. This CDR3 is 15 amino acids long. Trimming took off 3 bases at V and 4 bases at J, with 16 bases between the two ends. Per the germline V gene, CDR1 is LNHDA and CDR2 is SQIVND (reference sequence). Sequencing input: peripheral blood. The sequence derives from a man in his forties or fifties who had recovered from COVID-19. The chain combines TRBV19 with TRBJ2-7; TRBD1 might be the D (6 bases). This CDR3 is CASSIAATTGYEQYF. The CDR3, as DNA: TGTGCCAGTAGTATTGCCGCCACGACAGGATACGAGCAGTACTTC.